A selection of T cell receptor beta chains follows, all from one sample in a study of a mutant IDH1 vaccine in newly diagnosed glioma. Measured with immunoSEQ multiplex PCR; TCRdb has only the in-frame clones, and not every one. The sample has tens of thousands of clones, around 85% seen once; the top ten hold 6.5% to 7.5%. Their target antigens are unknown. The material sequenced was PBMCs, taken from a glioma patient whose treatment included an IDH1 peptide vaccine. The receptor set was obtained from a man aged 40-55 years with glioma. Some clones in this sample may be carry-over from other donors' samples. CDR3s include the opening cysteine and the closing phenylalanine or tryptophan. Fields, in order: J gene, clone size, D gene, V gene, CDR3 DNA, CDR3 protein. The D gene is left open where the match is weak. A clone size is listed for some rows: how often the clone was seen (once, few, many), or a class if it is expanded.

j_gene: TRBJ1-1
abundance: few
d_gene: TRBD1
v_gene: TRBV29-1
CDR3nt: TGCAGCGTTGTGACAGGGGGATTGGGGAACACTGAAGCTTTCTTT
CDR3aa: CSVVTGGLGNTEAFF

j_gene: TRBJ2-1
abundance: .
d_gene: .
v_gene: TRBV27
CDR3nt: TGTGCCAGCAGCCAATACAATGAGCAGTTCTTC
CDR3aa: CASSQYNEQFF

j_gene: TRBJ2-6
abundance: .
d_gene: TRBD1
v_gene: TRBV19
CDR3nt: TGTGCCAGTAGCGGGACAGGGGGCTCTGGGGCCAACGTCCTGACTTTC
CDR3aa: CASSGTGGSGANVLTF

j_gene: TRBJ1-5
abundance: .
d_gene: TRBD1
v_gene: TRBV6-6
CDR3nt: TGTGCCAGCAGTTACGTCTCAGGGGACAGTCAGCCCCAGCATTTT
CDR3aa: CASSYVSGDSQPQHF

j_gene: TRBJ1-5
abundance: few
d_gene: .
v_gene: TRBV10-1
CDR3nt: TGCGCCAGCAGGGAGTGGACAGTTAGCAATCAGCCCCAGCATTTT
CDR3aa: CASREWTVSNQPQHF

j_gene: TRBJ1-1
abundance: few
d_gene: .
v_gene: TRBV27
CDR3nt: TGTGCCAGCAACCAGGGACCCTTGAACACTGAAGCTTTCTTT
CDR3aa: CASNQGPLNTEAFF

j_gene: TRBJ2-2
abundance: .
d_gene: .
v_gene: TRBV9
CDR3nt: TGTGCCAGCAGCGTAGTACAGGGAGGAGGGGAGCTGTTTTTT
CDR3aa: CASSVVQGGGELFF

j_gene: TRBJ2-7
abundance: .
d_gene: .
v_gene: TRBV4-1
CDR3nt: TGCGCCAGCAGCCAACCTCAACTGGAATCCAAGATCGCCCCATCCTACGAGCAGTACTTC
CDR3aa: CASSQPQLESKIAPSYEQYF

j_gene: TRBJ1-4
abundance: .
d_gene: TRBD1
v_gene: TRBV2
CDR3nt: TGTGCCAGCAGGACCGGGACAGGGGGTAATGAAAAACTGTTTTTT
CDR3aa: CASRTGTGGNEKLFF

j_gene: TRBJ2-3
abundance: .
d_gene: .
v_gene: TRBV4-3
CDR3nt: TGCGCCAGCAGCCAAGAACGGGGGAGTATTGATACGCAGTATTTT
CDR3aa: CASSQERGSIDTQYF

j_gene: TRBJ2-7
abundance: few
d_gene: TRBD2
v_gene: TRBV2
CDR3nt: TGTGCCAGCAGTGATAGTAGCGGGGGGTCCTACGAGCAGTACTTC
CDR3aa: CASSDSSGGSYEQYF

j_gene: TRBJ1-2
abundance: .
d_gene: .
v_gene: TRBV15
CDR3nt: TGTGCCACCAGCAGAGATATCGGGGGGAACTATGGCTACACCTTC
CDR3aa: CATSRDIGGNYGYTF

j_gene: TRBJ2-1
abundance: .
d_gene: .
v_gene: TRBV5-1
CDR3nt: TGCGCCAGCAGCTTGGCCGCTTTCAATGAGCAGTTCTTC
CDR3aa: CASSLAAFNEQFF

j_gene: TRBJ1-4
abundance: .
d_gene: TRBD1
v_gene: TRBV19
CDR3nt: TGTGCCAGTATGGGCAGGGGGCGACCTAATGAAAAACTGTTTTTT
CDR3aa: CASMGRGRPNEKLFF

j_gene: TRBJ1-2
abundance: .
d_gene: .
v_gene: TRBV6-5
CDR3nt: TGTGCCAGCATGTCCACCATGAGAGGCTATGGCTACACCTTC
CDR3aa: CASMSTMRGYGYTF

j_gene: TRBJ2-3
abundance: .
d_gene: .
v_gene: TRBV7-7
CDR3nt: TGTGCCAGCAGCCCTGACGCATTGGGAGATACGCAGTATTTT
CDR3aa: CASSPDALGDTQYF

j_gene: TRBJ2-2
abundance: .
d_gene: TRBD2
v_gene: TRBV7-2
CDR3nt: TGTGCCAGCAGCTTCTTCGGGGGGGTTACCGGGGAGCTGTTTTTT
CDR3aa: CASSFFGGVTGELFF

j_gene: TRBJ1-6
abundance: .
d_gene: .
v_gene: TRBV27
CDR3nt: TGTGCCAGCAGTTTATCATACGATTCACCCCTCCACTTT
CDR3aa: CASSLSYDSPLHF

j_gene: TRBJ2-2
abundance: once
d_gene: TRBD2
v_gene: TRBV7-3
CDR3nt: TGTGCCAGCAGCTTAAGCGGGGGGGCCTCCGGGGAGCTGTTTTTT
CDR3aa: CASSLSGGASGELFF

j_gene: TRBJ2-5
abundance: .
d_gene: .
v_gene: TRBV15
CDR3nt: TGTGCCACCAGCAGAGGATCGGGTTCAGGGAAAGAGACCCAGTACTTC
CDR3aa: CATSRGSGSGKETQYF

j_gene: TRBJ2-7
abundance: .
d_gene: TRBD2
v_gene: TRBV7-9
CDR3nt: TGTGCCAGCAGCTGGGATCTAGCGGGGGCTAACTACGAGCAGTACTTC
CDR3aa: CASSWDLAGANYEQYF

j_gene: TRBJ2-7
abundance: .
d_gene: TRBD1
v_gene: TRBV28
CDR3nt: TGTGCCAGCAGTTTACCGACAGGGAACTACGAGCAGTACTTC
CDR3aa: CASSLPTGNYEQYF

j_gene: TRBJ1-1
abundance: .
d_gene: .
v_gene: TRBV15
CDR3nt: TGTGCCACCAGCAGAGATTTGGGCACTGAAGCTTTCTTT
CDR3aa: CATSRDLGTEAFF

j_gene: TRBJ1-4
abundance: .
d_gene: .
v_gene: TRBV21-1
CDR3nt: TGTGCCAGCAGCAAAGAAGGACAGCAAAATGAAAAACTGTTTTTT
CDR3aa: CASSKEGQQNEKLFF

j_gene: TRBJ1-3
abundance: once
d_gene: .
v_gene: TRBV7-8
CDR3nt: TGTGCCAGCAGCTTATCCGAAGGGCCTCTCTCCGGAAACACCATATATTTT
CDR3aa: CASSLSEGPLSGNTIYF

j_gene: TRBJ1-4
abundance: .
d_gene: .
v_gene: TRBV6-5
CDR3nt: TGTGCCAGCAGTTACGGGGGTGAAAAACTGTTTTTT
CDR3aa: CASSYGGEKLFF

j_gene: TRBJ1-4
abundance: .
d_gene: .
v_gene: TRBV7-9
CDR3nt: TGTGCCAGCAGCAGGACGGACGGTAATGAAAAACTGTTTTTT
CDR3aa: CASSRTDGNEKLFF

j_gene: TRBJ2-4
abundance: once
d_gene: .
v_gene: TRBV29-1
CDR3nt: TGCAGCGTTGTAGGGGGGAGTGGTAGGGTAGCCAAAAACATTCAGTACTTC
CDR3aa: CSVVGGSGRVAKNIQYF

j_gene: TRBJ1-2
abundance: few
d_gene: .
v_gene: TRBV30
CDR3nt: TGTGCCTGGGATCGGACTAACTATGGCTACACCTTC
CDR3aa: CAWDRTNYGYTF

j_gene: TRBJ2-7
abundance: .
d_gene: .
v_gene: TRBV7-2
CDR3nt: TGTGCCAGCAGCCCCCAGGTTGGGGAGCAGTACTTC
CDR3aa: CASSPQVGEQYF

j_gene: TRBJ2-3
abundance: .
d_gene: .
v_gene: TRBV7-2
CDR3nt: TGTGCCAGCAGCGGGGGTATCGGTTTAGGCCTCGGGCGATATACGCAGTATTTT
CDR3aa: CASSGGIGLGLGRYTQYF

j_gene: TRBJ2-7
abundance: .
d_gene: .
v_gene: TRBV9
CDR3nt: TGTGCCAGCAGCGTAGGCGAGGGGGTCCAACGCTCCTACGAGCAGTACTTC
CDR3aa: CASSVGEGVQRSYEQYF

j_gene: TRBJ2-3
abundance: .
d_gene: TRBD2
v_gene: TRBV6-1
CDR3nt: TGTGCCAGCAGTGAATGGGGGACTAGCGGGGGCCAAACAGATACGCAGTATTTT
CDR3aa: CASSEWGTSGGQTDTQYF

j_gene: TRBJ1-4
abundance: .
d_gene: .
v_gene: TRBV4-1
CDR3nt: TGCGCCAGCAGGGCTTTGGGAAGGATGCAGGAAAAACTGTTTTTT
CDR3aa: CASRALGRMQEKLFF

j_gene: TRBJ2-5
abundance: .
d_gene: .
v_gene: TRBV7-9
CDR3nt: TGTGCCAGCAGTGAAAGGGGGATGGAGCAGTACCAAGAGACCCAGTACTTC
CDR3aa: CASSERGMEQYQETQYF

j_gene: TRBJ1-6
abundance: .
d_gene: .
v_gene: TRBV11-2
CDR3nt: TGTGCCAGCAGCTTAGGAGGGGCCGATAATTCACCCCTCCACTTT
CDR3aa: CASSLGGADNSPLHF

j_gene: TRBJ1-1
abundance: .
d_gene: .
v_gene: TRBV13
CDR3nt: TGTGCCAGCAGCCGTAAGACTGAAGCTTTCTTT
CDR3aa: CASSRKTEAFF

j_gene: TRBJ2-7
abundance: .
d_gene: .
v_gene: TRBV5-1
CDR3nt: TGCGCCAGCAGCTTGGTGTTGGCAGTTGAGGCCTACGAGCAGTACTTC
CDR3aa: CASSLVLAVEAYEQYF

j_gene: TRBJ1-2
abundance: .
d_gene: TRBD1
v_gene: TRBV6-5
CDR3nt: TGTGCCAGCAGTTACACGTGGACAGGGGACTATGGCTACACCTTC
CDR3aa: CASSYTWTGDYGYTF

j_gene: TRBJ1-2
abundance: once
d_gene: TRBD1
v_gene: TRBV7-6
CDR3nt: TGTGCCAGCAGCTTAGGAGACAGGGTTCATGGCTACACCTTC
CDR3aa: CASSLGDRVHGYTF

j_gene: TRBJ2-3
abundance: few
d_gene: TRBD2
v_gene: TRBV27
CDR3nt: TGTGCCAGCAGTTTAGATCTAGCGGGAGATACGCAGTATTTT
CDR3aa: CASSLDLAGDTQYF

j_gene: TRBJ2-6
abundance: once
d_gene: .
v_gene: TRBV14
CDR3nt: TGTGCCAGCAGATATGGGGGTTCCTCTGGGGCCAACGTCCTGACTTTC
CDR3aa: CASRYGGSSGANVLTF

j_gene: TRBJ2-2
abundance: once
d_gene: .
v_gene: TRBV14
CDR3nt: TGTGCCAGCAGCCCTCCCGTGCGGCCCTGCCTTAGGACCGGGGAGCTGTTTTTT
CDR3aa: CASSPPVRPCLRTGELFF

j_gene: TRBJ1-5
abundance: once
d_gene: .
v_gene: TRBV5-6
CDR3nt: TGTGCCAGCAGCTCGTCAGGGGTGCAGCCCCAGCATTTT
CDR3aa: CASSSSGVQPQHF

j_gene: TRBJ1-2
abundance: .
d_gene: TRBD1
v_gene: TRBV5-4
CDR3nt: TGTGCCAGCAGCTTGGGGACAGGGAATGGCTACACCTTC
CDR3aa: CASSLGTGNGYTF

j_gene: TRBJ2-3
abundance: .
d_gene: TRBD1
v_gene: TRBV5-4
CDR3nt: TGTGCCAGCAGCATGAACAGGGGGCCCACAGATACGCAGTATTTT
CDR3aa: CASSMNRGPTDTQYF

j_gene: TRBJ1-5
abundance: .
d_gene: .
v_gene: TRBV10-2
CDR3nt: TGCGCCAGCAGTGAGACGCCTGGCCAGCCCCAGCATTTT
CDR3aa: CASSETPGQPQHF